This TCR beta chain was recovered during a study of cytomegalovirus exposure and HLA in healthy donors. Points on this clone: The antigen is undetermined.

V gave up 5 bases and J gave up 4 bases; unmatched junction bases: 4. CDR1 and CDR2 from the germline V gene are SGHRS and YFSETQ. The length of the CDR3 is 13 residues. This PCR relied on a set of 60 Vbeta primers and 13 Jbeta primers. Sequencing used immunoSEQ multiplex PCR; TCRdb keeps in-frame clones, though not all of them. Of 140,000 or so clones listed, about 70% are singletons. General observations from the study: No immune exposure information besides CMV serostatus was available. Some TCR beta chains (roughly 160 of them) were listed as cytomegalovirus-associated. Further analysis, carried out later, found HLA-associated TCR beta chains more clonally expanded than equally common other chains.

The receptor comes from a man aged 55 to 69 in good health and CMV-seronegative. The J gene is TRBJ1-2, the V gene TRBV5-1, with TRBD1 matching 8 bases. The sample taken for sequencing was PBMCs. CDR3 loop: CASSPGGSYGYTF. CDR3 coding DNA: TGCGCCAGCAGTCCAGGGGGCTCCTATGGCTACACCTTC. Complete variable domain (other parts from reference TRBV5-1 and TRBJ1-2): KAGVTQTPRYLIKTRGQQVTLSCSPISGHRSVSWYQQTPGQGLQFLFEYFSETQRNKGNFPGRFSGRQFSNSRSEMNVSTLELGDSALYLCASSPGGSYGYTFGSGTRLTVV.